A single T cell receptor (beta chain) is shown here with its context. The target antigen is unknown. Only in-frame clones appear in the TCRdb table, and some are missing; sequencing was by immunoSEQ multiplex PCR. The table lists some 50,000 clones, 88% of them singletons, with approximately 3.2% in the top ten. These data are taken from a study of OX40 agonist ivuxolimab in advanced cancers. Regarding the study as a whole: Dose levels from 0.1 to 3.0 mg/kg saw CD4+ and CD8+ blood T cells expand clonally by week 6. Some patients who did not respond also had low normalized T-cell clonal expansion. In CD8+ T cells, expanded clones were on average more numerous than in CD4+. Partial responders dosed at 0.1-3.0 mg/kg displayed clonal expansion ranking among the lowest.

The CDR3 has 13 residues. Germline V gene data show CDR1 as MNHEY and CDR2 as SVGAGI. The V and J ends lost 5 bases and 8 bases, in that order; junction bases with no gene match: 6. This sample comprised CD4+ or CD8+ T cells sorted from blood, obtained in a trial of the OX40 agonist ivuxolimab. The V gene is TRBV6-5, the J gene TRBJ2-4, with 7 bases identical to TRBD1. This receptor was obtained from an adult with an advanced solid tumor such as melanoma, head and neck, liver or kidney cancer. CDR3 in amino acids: CASSGTVRDIQYF. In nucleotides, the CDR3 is TGTGCCAGCAGTGGGACAGTTAGGGACATTCAGTACTTC.